This T cell receptor (beta chain) was found in a study of CD8 T cells in ankylosing spondylitis. Findings of the study overall: Earlier authors reported some of these motif variants in reactive arthritis synovial fluid and blood. Characteristic, it appeared, of ankylosing spondylitis blood was a TCR beta motif of eight highly homologous variants.

The CDR3 loop spans 14 amino acids. Trimming removed 0 bases from V and 6 bases from J, with 11 bases in between. CDR1 and CDR2 from the germline V gene are SGHVS and FQNEAQ. TCRdb processed the 5' RACE reads anew with MiXCR; each CDR3 protein has one entry. This sample yields approximately 540,000 distinct CDR3 sequences, of which more than 9.5% are seen a single time; under 7.5% belongs to the top ten. This clonotype came up many times. What it recognizes is unknown. The chain joins TRBV7-8 to TRBJ1-2; D gene unclear. The sequenced sample was blood, either unsorted or a sorted T cell fraction (not recorded which). The sequence derives from a male donor with ankylosing spondylitis. CDR3 protein: CASSLARKENGYTF. CDR3 sequence (DNA): TGTGCCAGCAGCTTAGCGCGGAAGGAGAATGGCTACACCTTC. Supplemented by reference TRBV7-8 and TRBJ1-2, the full variable domain reads GAGVSQSPRYKVAKRGQDVALRCDPISGHVSLFWYQQALGQGPEFLTYFQNEAQLDKSGLPSDRFFAERPEGSVSTLKIQRTQQEDSAVYLCASSLARKENGYTFGSGTRLTVV.